This T cell receptor beta chain appears in the sequencing data of a study of tumor-infiltrating lymphocytes in oesophageal squamous cell carcinoma (dated by TCRdb to about 2016). A remark on this clonotype: What antigen it recognizes has not been identified. No base qualities exist here, and no much larger clone lies one base off it.

The library came from PCR. Sequencer: Illumina HiSeq 2000. The raw public data were reprocessed by TCRdb itself: fastp quality trimming at Q25, MiXCR clonotype calling, in-frame beta chains only. Rows merge per CDR3 protein into single entries with the most common DNA and genes. In all, the sample holds nearly 9,000 distinct CDR3 sequences, and 60% to 70% of those were seen once. Of the sample, approximately 40% falls within the top ten clones. Between the V and J ends, shortened by 0 bases and 0 bases respectively, the junction contains 5 bases. Counted from cysteine to phenylalanine, this CDR3 has 14 amino acids. The entry retains the CDR3 DNA only, 42 bases that are in frame from base 1.

Sequencing used esophageal tumor tissue. The chain is encoded by TRBV6-7 joined to TRBJ2-5; no D gene is confidently identified. TRBV6-7 is given ORF status, its function remaining uncertain. The sequence came from a female donor with esophageal squamous cell carcinoma. This receptor carries the CDR3 CASSYSLNQETQYF. Read as DNA, the sequence is TGTGCCAGCAGTTACTCTCTGAACCAAGAGACCCAGTACTTC.